Each of the 15 T cell receptor beta chains below was sequenced from the same sample in a study of CD8 T cells in Susac syndrome (dated by TCRdb to between 2018 and 2021). The library was built by means of the immunoSEQ multiplex PCR assay. RNA was extracted with the RNeasy kit and roughly 0.5 to 1 ug was reverse transcribed using random hexamers. In TCRdb, the public reads were trimmed at Q25 with fastp and aligned with MiXCR, with productive beta chains retained. Identical CDR3 protein sequences are pooled into one entry, listed with their most common genes and DNA. Here the sample has about 130,000 distinct CDR3 sequences; just under 95% occur a single time. About 0.18% of the sample is taken by the ten largest. The sample comprised CD8+ T cells from PBMCs. The receptors shown here come from a human donor with Susac syndrome.

V gene TRBV12-3 or TRBV12-4 combines with J gene TRBJ2-7; 7 bases agree with TRBD2. CDR3 length: 14 amino acids. V was clipped by 6 bases and J by 3 bases; unmatched bases: 8. CDR3 DNA: TGTGCCAGCAGCTGGGGACTATATGGCTACGAGCAGTACTTC. Its protein product is CASSWGLYGYEQYF.

The chain joins TRBV29-1 to TRBJ2-7; D gene uncertain. Trimming shortened V by 4 bases and J by 5 bases, and 6 bases separated the two germline ends. This CDR3 contains 10 residues. Germline values: CDR1 SQVTM, CDR2 ANQGSEA. Here the CDR3 DNA reads TGCAGCGTTGGTGGCGACGAGCAGTACTTC. Amino acids: CSVGGDEQYF.

The chain combines TRBV24-1 with TRBJ2-5, with D possibly being TRBD2 (6 bases). The V end was cut by 5 bases, the J end by 1 base, with 10 bases between. Germline V gene lookup returns CDR1 KGHDR and CDR2 SFDVKD. The CDR3 loop spans 14 amino acids. The CDR3 nucleotides read TGTGCCACCAGTGCCGGGGGATCCCAAGAGACCCAGTACTTC. This sequence encodes CATSAGGSQETQYF.

This clonotype was counted a single time. The chain carries TRBV20-1 and TRBJ2-1; TRBD2 matches at 8 bases. Trimming cost V 1 base and J 6 bases; bases outside gene matches: 2. Looked up from germline, CDR1 is DFQATT and CDR2 is SNEGSKA (reference sequence). The CDR3 contains 13 residues. The CDR3 coding sequence is TGCAGTGCTAGAGGGCTAGCGGGCAATGAGCAGTTCTTC. Translated, it gives CSARGLAGNEQFF.

The rearrangement uses TRBV5-1 and TRBJ2-3; D gene ambiguous. CDR3 size: 14 residues. The ends were cut back, 0 bases at V and 1 base at J, with 6 bases in the middle. Per the germline V gene, CDR1 is SGHRS and CDR2 is YFSETQ. CDR3 bases: TGCGCCAGCAGCTTGGAGGCAGGCACAGATACGCAGTATTTT. Protein sequence: CASSLEAGTDTQYF.

This rearrangement joins TRBV28 to TRBJ2-1, with TRBD1 matching over 7 bases. The germline V gene encodes CDR1 MDHEN and CDR2 SYDVKM. V was clipped by 6 bases and J by 10 bases; unmatched bases: 12. This CDR3 is 14 amino acids long. The CDR3 DNA follows: TGTGCCAGCAGCCTTGGACAGGCCGACACGGAGCAGTTCTTC. This codes for CASSLGQADTEQFF. Together with reference TRBV28 and TRBJ2-1, the CDR3 gives the full variable domain: DVKVTQSSRYLVKRTGEKVFLECVQDMDHENMFWYRQDPGLGLRLIYFSYDVKMKEKGDIPEGYSVSREKKERFSLILESASTNQTSMYLCASSLGQADTEQFFGPGTRLTVL.

The chain joins TRBV27 to TRBJ1-5, with TRBD1 identical over 10 bases. J gave up 4 bases and V 5 bases, and 5 bases lay outside the gene matches. Germline V gene sequence: CDR1 MNHEY, CDR2 SMNVEV (reference sequence). The CDR3 runs 15 residues. The CDR3 spells CASSPWGQGNQPQHF. DNA for the CDR3: TGTGCCAGCAGTCCATGGGGACAGGGGAATCAGCCCCAGCATTTT.

The J gene is TRBJ1-2, the V gene TRBV19, with 7 bases that match TRBD1. The junction had 7 bases not matched to a gene; V was cut back by 1 base and J by 5 bases. Looked up from germline, CDR1 is LNHDA and CDR2 is SQIVND (reference sequence). CDR3 length equals 15 residues. The CDR3 protein is CASSIGDRSIYGYTF. For the CDR3, the DNA is TGTGCCAGTAGTATAGGGGACAGATCGATTTATGGCTACACCTTC.

This clonotype was observed once. The V call is TRBV5-6, the J call TRBJ2-3; the D gene could be TRBD1 or TRBD2 (5 bases each). Germline-derived CDR1 and CDR2 are SGHDT and YYEEEE. The CDR3 is 15 amino acids. V dropped 5 bases and J dropped 0 bases, with 13 bases sitting between them. The CDR3 loop reads CASRPRGSSTDTQYF. In nucleotides, the CDR3 is TGTGCCAGCAGGCCCCGGGGCAGTAGCACAGATACGCAGTATTTT.

The chain recombines TRBV28 with TRBJ2-5, with 7 bases that match TRBD1. V shed 5 bases and J 0 bases; nucleotides not matched to a gene: 9. The CDR3 is 16 residues long. Germline V gene lookup returns CDR1 MDHEN and CDR2 SYDVKM. In nucleotides, the CDR3 is TGTGCCAGCAGTCGACGGACAGGCAGGCACCAAGAGACCCAGTACTTC. It yields the protein CASSRRTGRHQETQYF.

This clonotype was detected once. This chain uses TRBV3-1 with TRBJ2-3, with 8 positions matching TRBD2. With V trimmed by 1 base and J by 12 bases, 9 bases remained unmatched. The CDR3 has 14 amino acids. Germline V gene sequence: CDR1 LGHDT, CDR2 YNNKEL (reference sequence). The CDR3 DNA is TGTGCCAGCAGCCAAGGGAGAAGCGGGAGTTTTCAGTATTTT. Amino acid sequence: CASSQGRSGSFQYF.

The chain has TRBV20-1 and TRBJ2-7; D perhaps matches TRBD2 (7 bases). This CDR3 comprises 15 residues. Germline lookup yields CDR1 DFQATT and CDR2 SNEGSKA (reference sequence). V lost 5 bases, J lost 4 bases, and 21 bases lay in between. CDR3 in amino acids: CSAFRWGREHYEQYF. The CDR3 DNA sequence: TGCAGTGCTTTCCGTTGGGGGCGGGAGCATTACGAGCAGTACTTC.

J is TRBJ2-7 and V is TRBV7-9; 7 bases line up with TRBD1. Germline loops: CDR1 SEHNR, CDR2 FQNEAQ (reference sequence). The CDR3 sequence is 12 residues long. V trimming: 9 bases; J trimming: 4 bases; junction bases outside the gene matches: 6. In DNA form, the CDR3 reads TGTGCCAGTGACAGGGTCGGGTACGAGCAGTACTTC. Its translation: CASDRVGYEQYF. Together with reference TRBV7-9 and TRBJ2-7, the CDR3 gives the full variable domain: DTGVSQNPRHKITKRGQNVTFRCDPISEHNRLYWYRQTLGQGPEFLTYFQNEAQLEKSRLLSDRFSAERPKGSFSTLEIQRTEQGDSAMYLCASDRVGYEQYFGPGTRLTVT.

V usage is TRBV12-3 or TRBV12-4 and J usage is TRBJ2-4; maybe TRBD2 (6 bases). This CDR3 spans 16 amino acids. V was cut by 6 bases and J by 1 base, with 16 bases left in between. The CDR3 here is CASREGMEVAKNIQYF. CDR3 bases: TGTGCCAGCAGGGAGGGTATGGAGGTGGCCAAAAACATTCAGTACTTC.

V is TRBV2 and J is TRBJ1-2, with D possibly matching TRBD1 (6 bases). This CDR3 spans 13 amino acids. Germline assignment: CDR1 SNHLY and CDR2 FYNNEI. Between the trimmed V and J ends, which lost 0 bases and 6 bases, there was a span of 8 bases. This CDR3 is CASSEASGDGYTF. For the CDR3, the DNA is TGTGCCAGCAGTGAAGCTTCAGGGGATGGCTACACCTTC.